The present T cell receptor beta chain was sequenced within a study of OX40 agonist ivuxolimab in advanced cancers. Only one count was recorded for this clone. The antigen is unknown. Germline trimming cut 5 bases from V and 6 bases from J; bases unmatched to any gene: 9. CDR3 length: 14 amino acids. Per germline, CDR1 MNHEY and CDR2 SMNVEV (reference sequence). Measured with immunoSEQ multiplex PCR; TCRdb has only the in-frame clones, and not every one. The table records tens of thousands of clones, about 89% of them present only once. Study-wide results and limits: The study observed clonal expansion of CD4+ and CD8+ blood T cells by week 6 at 0.1 to 3.0 mg/kg.

Sequences were derived from CD4+ or CD8+ T cells sorted from blood, sampled in a trial of the OX40 agonist ivuxolimab. This sequence joins TRBV27 and TRBJ2-7; 8 nucleotides line up with TRBD1. This TCR derives from an adult with an advanced solid tumor such as melanoma, head and neck, liver or kidney cancer. For the CDR3, the DNA is TGTGCCAGCAGTGAGACAGGGGCCCCGGGCGAGCAGTACTTC. Its translation: CASSETGAPGEQYF.